The next 26 T cell receptor beta chains were all read from a single sample in a study of Ad26.COV2.S vaccination and SARS-CoV-2 variants. Treatment reported: 15 to 20 received Ad26.COV2.S at low or high dose, single or two shots; about 5 received placebo; per-sample allocation not given. Sampling was performed 63 days after the first vaccine or placebo injection. Assay: immunoSEQ multiplex PCR; the TCRdb copy retains only in-frame clones and omits some. The sample contains about 420,000 clones, 88% of which appear only once. Source: peripheral blood, taken in a trial of Ad26.COV2.S vaccine versus placebo. The origin of the receptors is a person between 18 and 60 years old who received the Ad26.COV2.S COVID-19 vaccine or a placebo.

The CDR3 DNA sequence: TGTGCCAGCAGCCGCGGGACAGGGGGCCGGAACGAGCAGTACTTC. It yields the protein CASSRGTGGRNEQYF. The rearrangement links TRBV27 to TRBJ2-7; the match to TRBD1 covers 12 bases. The V and J ends lost 6 bases and 5 bases, in that order; junction bases with no gene match: 8. Germline CDR1 is MNHEY and CDR2 is SMNVEV (reference sequence). The CDR3 length is 15 residues.

The chain uses TRBV20-1 and TRBJ1-3; D unclear. The CDR3 has 17 amino acids. V dropped 3 bases and J dropped 8 bases, with 26 bases sitting between them. CDR1 is DFQATT, CDR2 SNEGSKA, per germline (reference sequence). Here the CDR3 reads CSASRLSEDPGWDTIYF. The CDR3 coding sequence is TGCAGTGCTAGTCGGCTCTCCGAGGACCCAGGATGGGACACCATATATTTT.

V gene TRBV19 combines with J gene TRBJ2-1, with 11 bases identical to TRBD1. The length of the CDR3 is 20 residues. The germline V gene encodes CDR1 LNHDA and CDR2 SQIVND (reference sequence). V shed 9 bases, J shed 0 bases, and the junction held 19 bases outside the gene matches. CDR3 residues: CARASGTGGIGTSSYNEQFF. CDR3 bases: TGTGCCAGAGCCTCCGGGACAGGGGGTATTGGAACAAGCTCCTACAATGAGCAGTTCTTC.

The rearrangement links TRBV4-1 to TRBJ2-2, with TRBD2 matching 8 bases. The V and J ends lost 0 bases and 4 bases, in that order; junction bases with no gene match: 4. Germline CDR1 MGHRA, CDR2 YSYEKL. This CDR3 is built from 16 residues. The DNA for the CDR3 is TGCGCCAGCAGCCAAGAGTCCGGGGGGGCCACCGGGGAGCTGTTTTTT. Residues: CASSQESGGATGELFF.

The V call is TRBV7-2, the J call TRBJ1-1; D is ambiguous. From germline, CDR1 is SGHTA and CDR2 FQGNSA. The length of the CDR3 is 14 residues. V was trimmed by 2 bases and J by 0 bases, leaving 7 bases between them. This chain's CDR3 is CASSLTTVNTEAFF. DNA for the CDR3: TGTGCCAGCAGCTTAACAACAGTGAACACTGAAGCTTTCTTT.

This clone was seen only once. This chain connects TRBV2 to TRBJ2-2; D uncertain. The CDR3 contains 14 residues. V lost 3 bases to trimming and J lost 5 bases, with 10 bases between them. In germline, CDR1 is SNHLY, CDR2 FYNNEI. The CDR3 reads CASSEATETGELFF. The CDR3, as DNA: TGTGCCAGCAGTGAGGCCACGGAGACCGGGGAGCTGTTTTTT.

The V gene is TRBV5-1, the J gene TRBJ1-2, with a weak D call TRBD1 (5 bases). The CDR3 runs 15 residues. Germline-derived CDR1 and CDR2 are SGHRS and YFSETQ. Trimming took off 6 bases at V and 5 bases at J, with 20 bases between the two ends. The CDR3: CASTPRGADTYGYTF. The CDR3 nucleotides are TGCGCCAGCACCCCCCGTGGGGCGGATACGTATGGCTACACCTTC.

This clone turned up a few times. The rearrangement uses TRBV18 and TRBJ1-1, with 10 bases aligning to TRBD1. This CDR3 spans 15 amino acids. Trimming at V came to 9 bases and at J to 5 bases, leaving 12 bases not matched to a gene. CDR1 and CDR2 from the germline V gene are KGHSH and LQKENI. This chain's CDR3 is CASLYLGQGRTEAFF. The CDR3 DNA reads as TGTGCCAGTCTATATCTGGGACAGGGGAGGACTGAAGCTTTCTTT.

The chain employs TRBV4-1 and TRBJ2-1; 10 positions match TRBD2. The junction had 5 bases not matched to a gene; V was cut back by 3 bases and J by 3 bases. The germline CDR1 and CDR2 sequences are MGHRA and YSYEKL. CDR3 size: 16 residues. For the CDR3, the DNA is TGCGCCAGCAGCCAGACGGGACTAGCGCTCTACAATGAGCAGTTCTTC. Translated: CASSQTGLALYNEQFF.

V usage is TRBV5-4 and J usage is TRBJ2-7; D is perhaps TRBD2 (6 bases). Trimming shortened V by 0 bases and J by 7 bases, and 17 bases separated the two germline ends. The CDR3 is 15 residues long. The V gene's germline CDR1 is SGHNT and CDR2 YYREEE (reference sequence). In DNA form, the CDR3 reads TGTGCCAGCAGCTTGGCGGCGGGACCGCTATGGGAGCAGTACTTC. Amino acids: CASSLAAGPLWEQYF. Filled out from reference TRBV5-4 and TRBJ2-7, the complete variable domain reads ETGVTQSPTHLIKTRGQQVTLRCSSQSGHNTVSWYQQALGQGPQFIFQYYREEENGRGNFPPRFSGLQFPNYSSELNVNALELDDSALYLCASSLAAGPLWEQYFGPGTRLTVT.

The chain recombines TRBV7-2 with TRBJ2-7, with 8 nucleotides matching TRBD2. The CDR3 length is 15 residues. After removal of 6 bases from V and 4 bases from J, the junction contained 11 bases not matched to a gene. Per germline, CDR1 SGHTA and CDR2 FQGNSA. The CDR3 bases are TGTGCCAGCAGTTACTCTATAGCGGGGCTATACGAGCAGTACTTC. Encoded protein: CASSYSIAGLYEQYF.

The rearrangement links TRBV28 to TRBJ1-5; 7 bases align to TRBD1. This CDR3 spans 13 amino acids. V shed 5 bases, J shed 6 bases, and the junction held 4 bases outside the gene matches. Germline loops: CDR1 MDHEN, CDR2 SYDVKM. The CDR3 is CASSPDRAQPQHF. DNA of the CDR3: TGTGCCAGCAGTCCCGACAGGGCTCAGCCCCAGCATTTT.

This chain uses TRBV4-3 with TRBJ2-1; 7 bases map to TRBD1. Germline assignment: CDR1 LGHNA and CDR2 YSLEER. CDR3 length: 15 residues. Trimming cost V 4 bases and J 8 bases; bases outside gene matches: 11. The CDR3 loop is CASSPKQGIFDEQFF. The CDR3 coding sequence is TGCGCCAGCAGCCCGAAACAGGGGATCTTCGATGAGCAGTTCTTC.

The chain has TRBV29-1 and TRBJ2-3, with 10 bases identical to TRBD2. V trimming: 1 base; J trimming: 6 bases; junction bases outside the gene matches: 4. Germline-derived CDR1 and CDR2 are SQVTM and ANQGSEA. The CDR3 spans 14 residues. CDR3 DNA sequence: TGCAGCGTTGAAGCAGCGGGGGGGCGGGATACGCAGTATTTT. Translating gives CSVEAAGGRDTQYF.

This rearrangement joins TRBV21-1 to TRBJ1-2. TRBV21-1 is a recognized pseudogene. This CDR3 is 9 amino acids long. CDR3 coding DNA: TGTGCCAGGGGGTATGGCTACACCTTC. It specifies CARGYGYTF.

V is TRBV21-1 and J is TRBJ1-6. TRBV21-1 is designated a pseudogene. The CDR3 spans 15 residues. The CDR3 loop is CASSKTWIYNSPLHF. Written as DNA, the CDR3 is TGTGCCAGCAGCAAAACGTGGATCTATAATTCACCCCTCCACTTT.

In this sample, this clone turned up once. At the DNA level, this CDR3 is encoded by other sequences in the same sample as well. The chain couples TRBV5-1 to TRBJ1-5; D unresolved. V was shortened by 0 bases and J by 0 bases, with 1 base between the two germline ends. The CDR3 sequence is 13 residues long. Looked up from germline, CDR1 is SGHRS and CDR2 is YFSETQ. The DNA of the CDR3 is TGCGCCAGCAGCTTGGGTAGCAATCAGCCCCAGCATTTT. It specifies CASSLGSNQPQHF.

The rearrangement links TRBV2 to TRBJ2-2; weak D call: TRBD1 (5 bases). CDR3 length: 14 residues. Trimming cost V 8 bases and J 2 bases, with 12 bases left between them. Germline CDR1 and CDR2: SNHLY and FYNNEI. CDR3 sequence (DNA): TGTGCCAGCCGATACCAGGGAAACACCGGGGAGCTGTTTTTT. It codes for CASRYQGNTGELFF.

The chain has TRBV29-1 and TRBJ2-7; D tentatively fits TRBD1 or TRBD2 (5 bases each). The V end was cut by 7 bases, the J end by 1 base, with 20 bases between. The CDR3 sequence is 15 residues long. The germline V gene has CDR1 SQVTM and CDR2 ANQGSEA. Here the CDR3 DNA reads TGCAGCGCTCAGGTCGGGGCAGGTGGATCCTACGAGCAGTACTTC. Amino acids: CSAQVGAGGSYEQYF.

J is TRBJ1-2 and V is TRBV21-1. TRBV21-1 is tagged as a pseudogene. The CDR3 length is 17 residues. CDR3 sequence: CASYHAGGPVPPYGYTF. CDR3 nucleotides: TGTGCCAGCTATCACGCCGGGGGGCCAGTCCCCCCTTATGGCTACACCTTC.

V and J are TRBV28 and TRBJ1-1; tentatively, D is TRBD1 (5 bases). Trimming cost V 4 bases and J 1 base, with 19 bases left between them. The CDR3 has 17 amino acids. Germline V gene data show CDR1 as MDHEN and CDR2 as SYDVKM. CDR3 in amino acids: CASSSSIKGTRNTEAFF. As DNA, the CDR3 is TGTGCCAGCAGTTCCTCGATAAAGGGGACGAGGAACACTGAAGCTTTCTTT.

This rearrangement joins TRBV2 to TRBJ2-3; TRBD1 aligns across 9 bases. This CDR3 contains 15 residues. The ends lost 6 bases at V and 5 bases at J; junction bases unmatched: 9. The germline V gene has CDR1 SNHLY and CDR2 FYNNEI. CDR3 sequence: CASRGTGSTRDTQYF. The CDR3 DNA follows: TGTGCCAGCAGGGGGACAGGGTCGACTAGAGATACGCAGTATTTT.

The chain joins TRBV28 to TRBJ2-3, with a possible D match to TRBD2 (5 bases). Germline-derived CDR1 and CDR2 are MDHEN and SYDVKM. The CDR3 spans 16 residues. Trimming removed 11 bases from V and 5 bases from J, with 26 bases in between. CDR3 region: CASCCERASNLDTQYF. The CDR3 nucleotides read TGTGCCTCGTGTTGTGAGCGTGCTAGCAACCTAGATACGCAGTATTTT.

The chain is built from TRBV7-8 and TRBJ2-7; D remains ambiguous. Per germline, CDR1 SGHVS and CDR2 FQNEAQ. V shed 5 bases and J shed 1 base, with 3 bases lying between them. The CDR3 loop spans 11 amino acids. CDR3 protein: CASSPSYEQYF. CDR3 coding DNA: TGTGCCAGCAGCCCGTCCTACGAGCAGTACTTC.

This clone was seen once. The J gene is TRBJ1-2, the V gene TRBV6-6; no reliable D call. CDR1 and CDR2 from the germline V gene are MNHNY and SVGAGI (reference sequence). Trimming took 6 bases from V and 1 from J, leaving 15 bases between them. This CDR3 comprises 15 residues. CDR3 residues: CASRPSQRNNYGYTF. CDR3 coding DNA: TGTGCCAGCAGGCCTTCTCAACGCAATAACTATGGCTACACCTTC.

The J gene is TRBJ1-4, the V gene TRBV28; D unclear. CDR1 and CDR2 from the germline V gene are MDHEN and SYDVKM. This CDR3 region has 11 residues. The V end was cut by 3 bases, the J end by 8 bases, with 4 bases between. The CDR3 sequence is CASSFREKLFF. CDR3 DNA sequence: TGTGCCAGCAGTTTTCGCGAAAAACTGTTTTTT. Together with reference TRBV28 and TRBJ1-4, the CDR3 gives the full variable domain: DVKVTQSSRYLVKRTGEKVFLECVQDMDHENMFWYRQDPGLGLRLIYFSYDVKMKEKGDIPEGYSVSREKKERFSLILESASTNQTSMYLCASSFREKLFFGSGTQLSVL.